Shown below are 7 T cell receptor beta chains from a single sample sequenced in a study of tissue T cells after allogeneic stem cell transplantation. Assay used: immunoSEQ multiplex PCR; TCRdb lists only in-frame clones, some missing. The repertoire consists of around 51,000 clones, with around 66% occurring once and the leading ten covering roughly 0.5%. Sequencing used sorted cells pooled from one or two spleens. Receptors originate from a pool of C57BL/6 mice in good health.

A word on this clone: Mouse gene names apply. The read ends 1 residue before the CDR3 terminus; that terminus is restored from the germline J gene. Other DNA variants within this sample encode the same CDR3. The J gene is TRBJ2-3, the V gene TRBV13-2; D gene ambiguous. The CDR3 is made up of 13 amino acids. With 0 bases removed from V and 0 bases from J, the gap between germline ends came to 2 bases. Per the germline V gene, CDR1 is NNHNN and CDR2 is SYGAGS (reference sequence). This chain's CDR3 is CASGDASAETLYF. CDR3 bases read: TGTGCCAGCGGTGATGCTAGTGCAGAAACGCTGTAT.

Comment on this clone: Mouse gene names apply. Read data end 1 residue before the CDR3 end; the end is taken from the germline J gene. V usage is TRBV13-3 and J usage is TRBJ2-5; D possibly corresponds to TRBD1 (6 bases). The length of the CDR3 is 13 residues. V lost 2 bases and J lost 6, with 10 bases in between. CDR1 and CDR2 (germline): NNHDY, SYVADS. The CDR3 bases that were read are TGTGCCAGCAGTGAGAACAGGGAGGACACCCAGTAC. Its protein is CASSENREDTQY. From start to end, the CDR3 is CASSENREDTQYF. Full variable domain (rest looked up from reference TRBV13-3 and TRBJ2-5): EAAVTQSPRSKVAVTGGKVTLSCHQTNNHDYMYWYRQDTGHGLRLIHYSYVADSTEKGDIPDGYKASRPSQENFSLILELASLSQTAVYFCASSENREDTQYFGPGTRLLVL.

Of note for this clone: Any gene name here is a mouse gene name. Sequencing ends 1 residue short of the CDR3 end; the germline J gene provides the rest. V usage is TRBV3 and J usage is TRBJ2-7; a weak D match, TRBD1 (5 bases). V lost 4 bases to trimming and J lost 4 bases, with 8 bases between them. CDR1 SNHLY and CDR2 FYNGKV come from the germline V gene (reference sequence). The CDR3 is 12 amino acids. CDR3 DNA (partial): TGTGCCAGCAGCTCTGAGGGGTATGAACAGTAC. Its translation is CASSSEGYEQY. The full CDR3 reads CASSSEGYEQYF.

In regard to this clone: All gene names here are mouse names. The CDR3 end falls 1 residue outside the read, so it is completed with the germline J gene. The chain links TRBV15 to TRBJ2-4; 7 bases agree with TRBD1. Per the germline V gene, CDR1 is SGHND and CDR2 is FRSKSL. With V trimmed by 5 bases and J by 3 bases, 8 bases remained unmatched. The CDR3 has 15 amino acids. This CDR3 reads CASSPSTGRQNTLYF. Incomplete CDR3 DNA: TGTGCCAGCAGTCCCTCGACAGGGCGCCAAAACACCTTGTAC.

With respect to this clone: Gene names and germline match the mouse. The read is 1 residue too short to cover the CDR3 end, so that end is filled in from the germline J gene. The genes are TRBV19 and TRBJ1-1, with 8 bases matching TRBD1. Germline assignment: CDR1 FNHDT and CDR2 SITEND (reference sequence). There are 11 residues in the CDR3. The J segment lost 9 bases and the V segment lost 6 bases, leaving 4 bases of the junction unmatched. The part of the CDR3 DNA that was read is TGTGCCAGCACCCGGACAGGGAAAGTCTTC. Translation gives CASTRTGKVF. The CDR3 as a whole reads CASTRTGKVFF.

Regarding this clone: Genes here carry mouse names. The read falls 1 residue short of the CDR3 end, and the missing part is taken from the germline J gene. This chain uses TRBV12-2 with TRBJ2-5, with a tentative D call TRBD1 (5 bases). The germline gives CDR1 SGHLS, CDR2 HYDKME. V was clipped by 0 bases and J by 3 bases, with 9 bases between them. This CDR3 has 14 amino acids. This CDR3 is CASSLDRGQDTQYF. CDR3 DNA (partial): TGTGCCAGCTCTCTCGACAGAGGGCAAGACACCCAGTAC.

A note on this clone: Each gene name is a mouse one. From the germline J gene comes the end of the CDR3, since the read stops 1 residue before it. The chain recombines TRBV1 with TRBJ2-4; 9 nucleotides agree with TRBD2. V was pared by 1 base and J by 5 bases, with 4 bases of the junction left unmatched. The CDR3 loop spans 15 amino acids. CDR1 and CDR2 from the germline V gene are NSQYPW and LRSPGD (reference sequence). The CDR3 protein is CTCSAGWGGGNTLYF. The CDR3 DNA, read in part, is TGCACCTGCAGTGCAGGCTGGGGGGGTGGAAACACCTTGTAC.